This TCR beta chain was captured in a study of cytomegalovirus exposure and HLA in healthy donors. 60 Vbeta and 13 Jbeta primers were used in PCR. Clones were read by immunoSEQ multiplex PCR, and TCRdb kept only the in-frame ones, dropping some. The data show 250,000 to 350,000 clones, 86% seen once. As to this clone: The identical CDR3 is also encoded by other nucleotide sequences in the sample.

V shed 2 bases, J shed 5 bases, and the junction held 4 bases outside the gene matches. The CDR3 consists of 14 residues. The V gene's germline CDR1 is SGHVS and CDR2 FNYEAQ. Sequencing used PBMCs. The TCR sequence derives from a man aged 40-55 years in good health and CMV-seropositive. The chain uses TRBV7-6 and TRBJ2-3; TRBD1 matches 7 bases. Here the CDR3 DNA reads TGTGCCAGCAGCTTAACAGGGGCGGGAGATACGCAGTATTTT. Its protein product is CASSLTGAGDTQYF.